This record covers a single T cell receptor beta chain. The data belong to a study of blood T cell repertoires in COVID-19. Study details: Specimens from acute and convalescent COVID-19 originated in the United States, Italy and Spain. T cells, B-cell-depleted T cells, or PBMCs provided the cDNA or gDNA that served as material.

Per the authors' pipeline: Reference gene primers were amplified, and this amplification served to estimate nucleated cell counts. Sequenced by immunoSEQ multiplex PCR; TCRdb stores in-frame clones only, minus some. Clone size and the V and J calls come from that table; the DNA yielded D and trimming. The profile covers about 96,000 clones, with 70% to 90% appearing a single time and roughly 4.2% taken by the ten largest. Followed longitudinally, the Seattle patients had been enrolled during active infection. The CDR3 is 15 residues long. Germline CDR1 ENHRY, CDR2 SYGVKD. Unmatched junction bases numbered 8, after V lost 6 bases and J lost 5 bases.

This clonotype originated in a human donor with COVID-19, enrolled during active disease. The donor label of this sample is uncertain. The rearrangement links TRBV10-3 to TRBJ2-5, with 11 bases matching TRBD2. The sample was peripheral blood. CDR3 sequence: CAIRDSGGAGETQYF. The CDR3 DNA is TGTGCCATCAGAGATAGCGGGGGGGCCGGGGAGACCCAGTACTTC.